This entry describes one TCR beta chain. Only in-frame clones appear in the TCRdb table, and some are missing; sequencing was by immunoSEQ multiplex PCR. This table has nearly 90,000 clones, approximately 89% appearing once. Trimming took 7 bases from V and 8 from J, leaving 17 bases between them. The CDR3 loop spans 12 amino acids. Germline V gene sequence: CDR1 SQVTM, CDR2 ANQGSEA. This sample was included in a study of blood T cell repertoires in COVID-19. Turning to the study itself: PBMCs, B-cell-depleted T cells, or T cells provided the cDNA or gDNA that made up the material.

The V gene is TRBV29-1, the J gene TRBJ1-2; possibly TRBD1 for D (6 bases). The sequencing sample was made of peripheral blood. The TCR sequence derives from a man aged 55-75 years with acute or convalescent COVID-19. The CDR3 bases are TGCAGCGCCCGGACAGAGGGGGTGGGCTACACCTTC. Protein product: CSARTEGVGYTF.